This T cell receptor (beta chain) was identified in a study of blood T cell repertoires in COVID-19. Turning to the study itself: Sample material is recorded as cDNA or gDNA derived from T cells, B-cell-depleted T cells, or PBMCs.

Assay used: immunoSEQ multiplex PCR; TCRdb lists only in-frame clones, some missing. The data show approximately 190,000 clones, about 86% seen once. Trimming removed 5 bases at V and 0 bases at J, with 13 bases between. The germline V gene encodes CDR1 MRHNA and CDR2 SNTAGT. The CDR3 is 15 residues long. The TCR was taken from a man aged 30-40 years with active or convalescent COVID-19. The sample taken for sequencing was peripheral blood. The chain links TRBV6-4 to TRBJ1-2, with D unresolved. CDR3 nucleotide sequence: TGTGCCAGCAGTACAAGTAACGGAGCTAACTATGGCTACACCTTC. Translated, it gives CASSTSNGANYGYTF.